This T cell receptor beta chain comes out of a study of shared T cell receptors in the human thymus. V lost 2 bases to trimming and J lost 3 bases, with 15 bases between them. The CDR3 runs 15 residues. Per germline, CDR1 SGHTS and CDR2 YDEGEE. Profiled with immunoSEQ multiplex PCR; TCRdb holds only in-frame clones, not every one. The table shows under 700,000 clones, with around 78% occurring only once. This same sample was also part of a study on human thymus T cells. That source adds: Thymus was obtained from resections taken during corrective heart surgery. The authors found apparently biased V and J gene usage in thymic and blood repertoires. Related research described strongly overlapping thymic repertoires in unrelated people.

V is TRBV5-8 and J is TRBJ2-7; no definite D call. Sample: thymocytes. The clonotype was recovered from a boy under three years old with a congenital heart defect. CDR3 sequence (DNA): TGTGCCAGCAGCTTCGTTCACCAGGAACTCTACGAGCAGTACTTC. Translation gives CASSFVHQELYEQYF. The whole variable domain, remainder taken from reference TRBV5-8 and TRBJ2-7, is EAGVTQSPTHLIKTRGQQATLRCSPISGHTSVYWYQQALGLGLQFLLWYDEGEERNRGNFPPRFSGRQFPNYSSELNVNALELEDSALYLCASSFVHQELYEQYFGPGTRLTVT.